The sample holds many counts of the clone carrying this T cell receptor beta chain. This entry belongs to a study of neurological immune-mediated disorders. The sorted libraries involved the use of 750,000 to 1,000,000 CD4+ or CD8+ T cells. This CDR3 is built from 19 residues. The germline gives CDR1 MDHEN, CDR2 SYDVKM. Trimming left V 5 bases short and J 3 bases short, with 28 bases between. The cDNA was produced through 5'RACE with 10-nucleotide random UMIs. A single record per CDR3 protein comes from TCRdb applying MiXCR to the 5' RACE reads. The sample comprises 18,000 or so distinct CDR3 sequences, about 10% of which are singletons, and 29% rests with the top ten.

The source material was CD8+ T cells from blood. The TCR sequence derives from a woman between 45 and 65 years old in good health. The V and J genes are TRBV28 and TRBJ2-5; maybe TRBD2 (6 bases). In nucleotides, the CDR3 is TGTGCCAGCAGTATCCTCGGCGAACCGGTGTCTAGCGTTGAAGAGACCCAGTACTTC. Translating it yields CASSILGEPVSSVEETQYF.